This T cell receptor beta chain was captured by sequencing in a study of T cells expressing NK-cell markers (dated by TCRdb to 2018 to 2021). As for the study more broadly: In sorted CD3+CD56+NKG2C+, CD3+CD56+NKG2C- and CD3+CD56-NKG2C+ T-cell subsets from several donors, TCR beta-chain repertoires were profiled. Seven of the eight sequenced donors were HCMV-seropositive and one was HCMV-seronegative. The eight sequenced donors were randomly selected healthy volunteers, three men and five women. Illumina HiSeq 2000/2500, MiSeq or NextSeq was used to sequence libraries as 2 x 150 bp reads. Study-wide conclusions, independent of this receptor: Those dominant clonotypes were again the most abundant among CD3+CD56-NKG2C+ cells in several donors, at roughly 25-65%. Whether the expanded NKG2C-expressing T cell clones were specific for HCMV antigens remained unclear. In more than five donors, the dominant CD3+CD56+NKG2C+ clonotypes were found to rank among the top 10 CD8+ clonotypes and to make up roughly 1.0-7.5% of CD8+ T cells.

Sequenced using an Illumina HiSeq 2000. 5'RACE template switching, by which a universal primer site and unique molecular identifiers were added, was used to make TCR beta cDNA libraries. Synthesis of cDNA was primed from the TCR beta constant segment and was followed by two consecutive PCR amplification steps. On the authors' methods: MIGEC was used to demultiplex reads and group reads by UMI, and MiTCR was used to assemble and quantify clonotypes. Only TCR cDNA sequences supported by at least two reads were kept to exclude erroneous sequences. Downstream repertoire analysis used the tcR package, and clonotypes were matched across fractions by CDR3 nucleotide sequence plus V segment. VDJmatch was used to annotate antigen specificity against VDJdb, with one amino acid substitution allowed in CDR3. Reprocessed by TCRdb, the reads give a single entry per CDR3 protein sequence, without DNA. The V and J calls here are based on TCRdb, not the publication. The sample table gives about 370,000 distinct CDR3 sequences. In total, the top ten clones hold about 10% of the sample.

For this clonotype: It lacks a known antigen.

A commercial ELISA kit detecting HCMV-specific IgG in serum was used to determine HCMV serostatus. Peripheral blood mononuclear cells were isolated from blood by Ficoll density gradient centrifugation. The germline V gene (reference sequence) specifies SEHNR as CDR1 and FQNEAQ as CDR2. The CDR3 starts with the cysteine, ends with the phenylalanine, and has 14 residues. No DNA is listed. The clonotype originates from a woman between 50 and 59 years old in good health. Donor details come from another sample of the same person, matched by shared clones. Recombination connected TRBV7-9 to TRBJ2-4; lacking DNA, the TRBD2 call made by TCRdb goes unchecked. The specimen sequenced was blood T cells: a sorted CD56 or NKG2C T cell subset, CD4+ or CD8+ T cells, or bulk PBMC T cells (not recorded which). For the CDR3, the sequence is CASSFASAGNIQYF.